This T cell receptor beta chain was found in a study of T cell changes during pregnancy in multiple sclerosis. This clone was detected once. Produced via immunoSEQ multiplex PCR; TCRdb's table is partial and in-frame only. The sample contains around 120,000 clones, 90% to 95% of which appear only once. V was shortened by 0 bases and J by 0 bases, with 14 bases between the two germline ends. CDR1 is LNHDA, CDR2 SQIVND, per germline (reference sequence). This CDR3 has 18 residues. V is TRBV19 and J is TRBJ1-4, with D perhaps matching TRBD1 (5 bases). The sequencing used peripheral blood, collected after pregnancy. The origin of this receptor is a female donor with multiple sclerosis, enrolled in a pregnancy study. CDR3 nucleotide sequence: TGTGCCAGTAGTATAGAGCGGGGGGACTCCGCAACTAATGAAAAACTGTTTTTT. Translation: CASSIERGDSATNEKLFF.